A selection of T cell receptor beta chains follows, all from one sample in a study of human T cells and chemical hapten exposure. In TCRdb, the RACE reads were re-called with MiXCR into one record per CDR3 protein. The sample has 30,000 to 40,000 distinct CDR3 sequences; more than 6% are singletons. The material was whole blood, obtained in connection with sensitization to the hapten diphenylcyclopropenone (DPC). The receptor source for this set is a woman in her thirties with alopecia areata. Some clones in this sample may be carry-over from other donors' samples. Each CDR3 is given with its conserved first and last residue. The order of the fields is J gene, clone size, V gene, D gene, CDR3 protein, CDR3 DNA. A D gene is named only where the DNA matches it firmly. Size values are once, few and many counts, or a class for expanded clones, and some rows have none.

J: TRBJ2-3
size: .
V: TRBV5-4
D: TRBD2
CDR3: CASSFSPSGLESTDTQYF
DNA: TGTGCCAGCAGCTTTTCTCCTAGCGGCTTGGAGAGCACAGATACGCAGTATTTT

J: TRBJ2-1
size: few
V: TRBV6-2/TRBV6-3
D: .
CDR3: CASSYSAFEQFF
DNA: TGTGCCAGCAGTTACTCGGCATTCGAGCAGTTCTTC

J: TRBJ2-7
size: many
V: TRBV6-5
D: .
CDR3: CASSLNLRSYEQYF
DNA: TGTGCCAGCAGTCTCAACCTAAGATCCTACGAGCAGTACTTC

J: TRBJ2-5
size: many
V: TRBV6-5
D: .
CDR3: CASRAPGRPQTQYF
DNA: TGTGCCAGCAGAGCCCCGGGACGGCCCCAGACCCAGTACTTC

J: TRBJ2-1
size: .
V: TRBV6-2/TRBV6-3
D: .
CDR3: CASSSRAGEQFF
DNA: TGTGCCAGCAGTTCCAGGGCCGGAGAGCAGTTCTTC

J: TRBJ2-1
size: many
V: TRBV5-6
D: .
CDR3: CASSLDRGSYYNEQFF
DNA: TGTGCCAGCAGCTTGGATCGTGGCAGCTACTACAATGAGCAGTTCTTC

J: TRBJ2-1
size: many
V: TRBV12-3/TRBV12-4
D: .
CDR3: CASSTYDGDWGYNEQFF
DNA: TGTGCCAGCAGTACATACGACGGGGATTGGGGGTACAATGAGCAGTTCTTC

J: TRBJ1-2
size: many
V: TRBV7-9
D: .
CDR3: CASSLSLGRANGYTF
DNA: TGTGCCAGCAGCTTATCCCTGGGCAGGGCGAACGGCTACACCTTC

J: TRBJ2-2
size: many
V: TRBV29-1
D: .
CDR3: CSVLRGNTGELFF
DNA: TGCAGCGTTCTCCGCGGGAACACCGGGGAGCTGTTTTTT

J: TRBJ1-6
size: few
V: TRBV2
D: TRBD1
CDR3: CASRPDRGLSPLHF
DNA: TGTGCCAGCAGGCCAGACAGGGGCCTTTCACCCCTCCACTTT

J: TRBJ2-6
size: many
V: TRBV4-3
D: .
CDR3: CASSHELGGSSGANVLTF
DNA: TGCGCCAGCAGCCACGAATTGGGAGGTTCCTCTGGGGCCAACGTCCTGACTTTC

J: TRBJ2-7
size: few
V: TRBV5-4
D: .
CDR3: CASSLGAGEQYF
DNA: TGTGCCAGCAGCTTGGGGGCCGGCGAGCAGTACTTC

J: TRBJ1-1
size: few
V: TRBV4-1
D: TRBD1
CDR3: CASSQGQGPTEAFF
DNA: TGCGCCAGCAGCCAAGGACAGGGGCCCACTGAAGCTTTCTTT

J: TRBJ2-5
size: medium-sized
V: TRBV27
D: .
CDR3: CASRGLEETQYF
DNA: TGTGCCAGCAGGGGCTTGGAAGAGACCCAGTACTTC

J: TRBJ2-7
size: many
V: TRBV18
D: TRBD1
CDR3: CASSPPRTGSYEQYF
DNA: TGTGCCAGCTCACCACCGCGGACAGGGTCCTACGAGCAGTACTTC

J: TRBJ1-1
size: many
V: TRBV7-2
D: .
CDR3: CASSSQGRNTEAFF
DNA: TGTGCCAGCAGCTCTCAGGGGCGGAACACTGAAGCTTTCTTT

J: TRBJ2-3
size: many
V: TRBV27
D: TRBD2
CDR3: CASSLIAGGADTQYF
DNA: TGTGCCAGCAGTTTAATAGCGGGGGGGGCAGATACGCAGTATTTT

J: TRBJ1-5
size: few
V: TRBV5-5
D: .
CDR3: CASSLGQINQPQHF
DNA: TGTGCCAGCAGCTTGGGACAGATCAATCAGCCCCAGCATTTT

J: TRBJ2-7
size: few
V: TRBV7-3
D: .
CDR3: CASSLWDEQYF
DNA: TGTGCCAGCAGCTTATGGGACGAGCAGTACTTC

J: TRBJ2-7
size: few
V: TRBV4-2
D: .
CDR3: CASSRDSNEQYF
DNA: TGTGCCAGCAGCCGAGACAGCAACGAGCAGTACTTC

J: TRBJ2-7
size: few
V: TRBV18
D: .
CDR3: CASSSQGGREQYF
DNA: TGTGCCAGCTCAAGCCAAGGGGGGCGCGAGCAGTACTTC

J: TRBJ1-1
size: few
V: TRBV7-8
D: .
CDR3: CASTRSGSVANTEAFF
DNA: TGTGCCAGCACCCGTTCAGGGTCGGTCGCGAACACTGAAGCTTTCTTT

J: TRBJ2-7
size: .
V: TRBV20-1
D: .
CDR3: CSASGTGAYEQYF
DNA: TGCAGTGCTTCCGGGACGGGGGCCTACGAGCAGTACTTC

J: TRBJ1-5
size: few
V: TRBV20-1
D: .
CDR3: CSASNSFDQPQHF
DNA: TGCAGTGCTAGTAACAGCTTTGATCAGCCCCAGCATTTT

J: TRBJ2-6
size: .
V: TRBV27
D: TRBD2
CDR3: CASSSAGTSGGPDLGANVLTF
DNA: TGTGCCAGCAGTTCGGCCGGGACTAGCGGGGGGCCGGATCTAGGGGCCAACGTCCTGACTTTC

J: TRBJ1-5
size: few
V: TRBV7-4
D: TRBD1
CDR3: CASSSSRDREGQPQHF
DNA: TGTGCCAGCAGCTCGTCCCGGGACAGGGAAGGTCAGCCCCAGCATTTT

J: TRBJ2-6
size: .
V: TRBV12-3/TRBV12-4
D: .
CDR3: CASKGSGANVLTF
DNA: TGTGCCAGCAAAGGCTCTGGGGCCAACGTCCTGACTTTC

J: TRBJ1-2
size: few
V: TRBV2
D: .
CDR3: CASGSGVPVPYGYTF
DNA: TGTGCCAGCGGTAGTGGTGTTCCCGTTCCCTATGGCTACACCTTC

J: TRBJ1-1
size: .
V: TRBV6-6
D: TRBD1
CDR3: CASRQPGQGSTEAFF
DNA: TGTGCCAGCAGGCAACCGGGACAGGGATCGACTGAAGCTTTCTTT

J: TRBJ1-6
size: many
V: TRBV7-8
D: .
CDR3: CASSPQGRPNSPLHF
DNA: TGTGCCAGCAGCCCTCAGGGCAGGCCAAATTCACCCCTCCACTTT

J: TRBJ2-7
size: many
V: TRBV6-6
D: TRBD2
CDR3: CASRGSGVFSYEQYF
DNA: TGTGCCAGCAGGGGTAGCGGGGTATTCTCCTACGAGCAGTACTTC

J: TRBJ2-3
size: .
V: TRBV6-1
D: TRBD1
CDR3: CASSNDRGRSDTQYF
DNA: TGTGCCAGCAGTAACGACAGGGGACGGTCGGATACGCAGTATTTT

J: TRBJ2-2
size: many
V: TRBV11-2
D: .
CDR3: CASSAPSTRGAGELFF
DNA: TGTGCCAGCAGCGCCCCGTCGACTAGGGGTGCCGGGGAGCTGTTTTTT

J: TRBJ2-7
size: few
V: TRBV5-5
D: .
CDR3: CASSLENVLDNYEQYF
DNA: TGTGCCAGCAGCTTGGAAAATGTTCTGGACAACTACGAGCAGTACTTC

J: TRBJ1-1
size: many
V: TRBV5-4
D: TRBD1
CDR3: CASSYRGRDTEAFF
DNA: TGTGCCAGCAGTTACAGGGGGCGGGACACTGAAGCTTTCTTT

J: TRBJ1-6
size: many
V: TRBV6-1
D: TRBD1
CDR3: CASFRQGNSPLHF
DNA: TGTGCCAGCTTTAGACAGGGGAATTCACCCCTCCACTTT

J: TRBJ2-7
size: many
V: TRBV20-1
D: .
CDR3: CSASAGDEQYF
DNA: TGCAGTGCTAGTGCAGGTGACGAGCAGTACTTC

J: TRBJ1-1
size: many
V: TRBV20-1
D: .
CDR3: CSASQGSLNTEAFF
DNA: TGCAGTGCTTCCCAGGGGTCCTTGAACACTGAAGCTTTCTTT

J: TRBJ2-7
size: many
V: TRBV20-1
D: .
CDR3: CSAAYKPGLIESEQYF
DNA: TGCAGTGCTGCTTACAAACCGGGACTTATAGAATCGGAGCAGTACTTC

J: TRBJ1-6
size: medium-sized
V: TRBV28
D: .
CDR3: CASSHPGNSPLHF
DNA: TGTGCCAGCAGCCATCCCGGAAATTCACCCCTCCACTTT

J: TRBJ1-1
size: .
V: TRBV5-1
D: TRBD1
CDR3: CASSPGQGNMNTEAFF
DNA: TGCGCCAGCAGCCCAGGACAGGGAAACATGAACACTGAAGCTTTCTTT

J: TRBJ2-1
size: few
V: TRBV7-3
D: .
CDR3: CASSPQSPGSSYNEQFF
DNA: TGTGCCAGCAGCCCCCAAAGCCCCGGGAGCTCCTACAATGAGCAGTTCTTC

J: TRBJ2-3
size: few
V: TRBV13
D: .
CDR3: CASSLEGESTDTQYF
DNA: TGTGCCAGCAGCTTAGAAGGGGAAAGCACAGATACGCAGTATTTT

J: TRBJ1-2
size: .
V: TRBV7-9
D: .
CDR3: CASSLGVSANYGYTF
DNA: TGTGCCAGCAGCTTGGGTGTATCGGCTAACTATGGCTACACCTTC

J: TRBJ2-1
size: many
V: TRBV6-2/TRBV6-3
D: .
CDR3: CASSFRALSYNEQFF
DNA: TGTGCCAGCAGTTTCAGGGCCCTCTCCTACAATGAGCAGTTCTTC

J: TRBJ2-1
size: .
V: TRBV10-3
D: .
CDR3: CAISQGGEQFF
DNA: TGTGCCATCAGCCAGGGTGGTGAGCAGTTCTTC

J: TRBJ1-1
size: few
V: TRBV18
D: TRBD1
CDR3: CASSVPGQGMNTEAFF
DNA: TGTGCCAGCTCCGTCCCGGGACAGGGAATGAACACTGAAGCTTTCTTT

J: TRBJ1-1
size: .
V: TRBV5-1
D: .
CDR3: CASSGGVANTEAFF
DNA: TGCGCCAGCAGCGGCGGGGTTGCGAACACTGAAGCTTTCTTT

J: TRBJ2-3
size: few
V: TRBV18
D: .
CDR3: CASSPQAGTDTQYF
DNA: TGTGCCAGCTCACCGCAAGCCGGCACAGATACGCAGTATTTT

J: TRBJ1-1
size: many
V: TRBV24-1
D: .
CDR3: CATSDPGHPNTEAFF
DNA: TGTGCCACCAGTGATCCGGGACACCCAAACACTGAAGCTTTCTTT

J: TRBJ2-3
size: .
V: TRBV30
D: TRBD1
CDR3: CAWTRGQAVDTQYF
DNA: TGTGCCTGGACACGGGGACAGGCGGTGGATACGCAGTATTTT

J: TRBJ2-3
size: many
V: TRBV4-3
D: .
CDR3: CASSQDVSTDTQYF
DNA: TGCGCCAGCAGCCAAGACGTCAGCACAGATACGCAGTATTTT